Detailed here is one T cell receptor beta chain. Its antigen is not identified. The germline V gene encodes CDR1 LNHDA and CDR2 SQIVND (reference sequence). This CDR3 comprises 16 residues. V dropped 2 bases and J dropped 4 bases, with 18 bases sitting between them. Negatively enriched CD4+ T cells were divided by CD45RA into naive and memory. The data stem from a study of shared clonotypes between healthy human individuals. The overall study: Three plates were used per donor for CD4 naive, three for CD4 memory, two for CD8 naive and one for CD8 memory.

Original data processing: ImmunoSEQ junction-only sequences lacked quality scores, so their filtering differed. Profiling relied on immunoSEQ multiplex PCR, and the TCRdb table lists in-frame clones only, not all of them. The V and J calls and clone size come from that table; D and trimming were worked out from the DNA. The sample has 2 million to 2.5 million clones, over 85% seen once; the top ten hold about 0.39%. The study's findings and limits: Only blood underwent sampling, and tissue repertoires likely differ.

V gene TRBV19 combines with J gene TRBJ2-7; possibly TRBD2 for D (7 bases). Specimen: naive CD4+ T cells from PBMCs. The subset: CD45RA+ positively selected. The clonotype was recovered from a man aged 18 to 35 in good health. Some clones in this sample may be carry-over from other donors' samples. CDR3 DNA sequence: TGTGCCAGTAGTATATCGCCGGGGGGCGCGTTTTACGAGCAGTACTTC. Its protein is CASSISPGGAFYEQYF.